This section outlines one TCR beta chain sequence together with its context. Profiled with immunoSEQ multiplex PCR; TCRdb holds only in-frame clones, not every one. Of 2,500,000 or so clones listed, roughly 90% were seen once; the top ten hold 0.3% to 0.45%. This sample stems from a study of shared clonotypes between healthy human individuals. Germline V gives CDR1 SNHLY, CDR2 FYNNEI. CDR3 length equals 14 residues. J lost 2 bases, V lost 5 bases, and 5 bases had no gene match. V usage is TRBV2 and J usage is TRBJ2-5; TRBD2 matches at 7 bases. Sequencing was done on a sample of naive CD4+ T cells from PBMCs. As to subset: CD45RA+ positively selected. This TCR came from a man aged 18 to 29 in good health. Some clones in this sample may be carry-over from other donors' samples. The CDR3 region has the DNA TGTGCCAGCAGTCTCTGGGGGGGGCAAGAGACCCAGTACTTC. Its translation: CASSLWGGQETQYF. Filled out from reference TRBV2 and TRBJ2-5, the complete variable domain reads EPEVTQTPSHQVTQMGQEVILRCVPISNHLYFYWYRQILGQKVEFLVSFYNNEISEKSEIFDDQFSVERPDGSNFTLKIRSTKLEDSAMYFCASSLWGGQETQYFGPGTRLLVL.